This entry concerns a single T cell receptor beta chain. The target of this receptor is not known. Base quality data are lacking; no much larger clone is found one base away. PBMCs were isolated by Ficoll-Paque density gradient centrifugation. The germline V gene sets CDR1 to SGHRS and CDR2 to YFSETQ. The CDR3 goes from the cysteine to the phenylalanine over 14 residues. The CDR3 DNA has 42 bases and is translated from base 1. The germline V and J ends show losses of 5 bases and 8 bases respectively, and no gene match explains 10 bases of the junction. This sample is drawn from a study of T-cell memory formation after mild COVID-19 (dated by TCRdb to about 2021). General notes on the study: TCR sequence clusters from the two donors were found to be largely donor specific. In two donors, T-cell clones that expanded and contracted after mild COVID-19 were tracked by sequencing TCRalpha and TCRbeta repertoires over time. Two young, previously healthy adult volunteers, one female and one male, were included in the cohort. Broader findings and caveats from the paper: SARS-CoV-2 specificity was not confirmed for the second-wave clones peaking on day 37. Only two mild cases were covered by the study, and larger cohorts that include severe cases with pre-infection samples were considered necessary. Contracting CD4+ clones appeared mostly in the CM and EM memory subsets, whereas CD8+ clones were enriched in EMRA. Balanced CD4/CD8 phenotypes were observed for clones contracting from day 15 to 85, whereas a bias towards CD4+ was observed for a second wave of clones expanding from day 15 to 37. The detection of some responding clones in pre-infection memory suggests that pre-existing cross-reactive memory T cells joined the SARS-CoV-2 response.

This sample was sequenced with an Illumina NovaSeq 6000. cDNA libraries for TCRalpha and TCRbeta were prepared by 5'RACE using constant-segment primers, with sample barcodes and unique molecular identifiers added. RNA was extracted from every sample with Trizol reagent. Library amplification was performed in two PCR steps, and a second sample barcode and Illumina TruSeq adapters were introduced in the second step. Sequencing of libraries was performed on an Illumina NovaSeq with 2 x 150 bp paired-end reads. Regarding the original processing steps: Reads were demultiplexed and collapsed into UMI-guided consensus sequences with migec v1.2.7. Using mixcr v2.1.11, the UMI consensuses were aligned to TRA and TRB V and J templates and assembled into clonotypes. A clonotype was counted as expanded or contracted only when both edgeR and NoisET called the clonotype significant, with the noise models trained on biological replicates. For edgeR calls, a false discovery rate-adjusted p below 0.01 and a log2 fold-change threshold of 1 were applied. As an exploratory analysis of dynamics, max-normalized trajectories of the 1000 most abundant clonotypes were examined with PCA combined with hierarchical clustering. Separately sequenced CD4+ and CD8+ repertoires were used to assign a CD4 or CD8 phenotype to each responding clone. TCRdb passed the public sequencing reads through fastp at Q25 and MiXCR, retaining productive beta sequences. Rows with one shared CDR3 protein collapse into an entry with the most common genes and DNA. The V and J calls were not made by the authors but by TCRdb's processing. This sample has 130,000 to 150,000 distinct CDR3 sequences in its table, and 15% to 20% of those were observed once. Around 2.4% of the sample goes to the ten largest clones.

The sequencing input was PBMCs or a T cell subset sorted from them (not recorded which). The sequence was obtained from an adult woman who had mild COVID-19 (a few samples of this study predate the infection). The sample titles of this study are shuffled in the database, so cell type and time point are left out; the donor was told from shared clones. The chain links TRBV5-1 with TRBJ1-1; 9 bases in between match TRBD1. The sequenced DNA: TGCGCCAGCAGTCTAACCGGGACAGGGACCGAAGCTTTCTTT. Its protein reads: CASSLTGTGTEAFF.